Described below is a single TCR beta chain sequence and its context. Its antigen is unidentified. The assay was immunoSEQ multiplex PCR, and TCRdb's table has in-frame clones only and misses some. The sample has approximately 12,000 clones; roughly 70% are singletons. The CDR3 loop spans 15 amino acids. Germline V CDR1 and CDR2: SGHAT, FQNNGV. V dropped 5 bases and J dropped 7 bases, with 20 bases sitting between them. The data were obtained in a study of neoadjuvant nivolumab and ipilimumab in lung cancer. General study findings and limits: Higher pretherapy blood TCR richness went with higher resected-tumor richness.

The source is an adult with non-small cell lung cancer. The V and J genes are TRBV11-2 and TRBJ1-1; D unclear. The input for sequencing was peripheral blood, taken after neoadjuvant nivolumab, alone or with ipilimumab, at or shortly before surgery. CDR3 region: CASSRWAAVGFEAFF. In DNA form, the CDR3 reads TGTGCCAGCAGCCGGTGGGCCGCAGTGGGCTTTGAAGCTTTCTTT. The variable domain in full, completed from reference TRBV11-2 and TRBJ1-1, reads EAGVAQSPRYKIIEKRQSVAFWCNPISGHATLYWYQQILGQGPKLLIQFQNNGVVDDSQLPKDRFSAERLKGVDSTLKIQPAKLEDSAVYLCASSRWAAVGFEAFFGQGTRLTVV.